The 2 T cell receptor beta chains below were found in one sample sequenced in a study of T cells in tumors and immune-related adverse events. Clones were read by immunoSEQ multiplex PCR, and TCRdb kept only the in-frame ones, dropping some. The table lists tens of thousands of clones, 80% to 95% of them singletons. The specimen comprised lymph node tissue, sampled from a patient treated with anti-PD-1 therapy. The receptors originated from a female donor with metastatic renal cell carcinoma.

The V and J genes are TRBV7-9 and TRBJ1-2; maybe TRBD1 (5 bases). Germline lookup yields CDR1 SEHNR and CDR2 FQNEAQ (reference sequence). The CDR3 sequence is 15 residues long. V dropped 5 bases and J dropped 3 bases, with 16 bases sitting between them. The CDR3 sequence is CASSPRAGWDYGYTF. Written as DNA, the CDR3 is TGTGCCAGCAGCCCCCGGGCAGGGTGGGACTATGGCTACACCTTC.

The CDR3 is CASSLVGGPRSYGYTF. The DNA for the CDR3 is TGCGCCAGCAGCTTGGTTGGGGGCCCCAGGAGCTATGGCTACACCTTC. This rearrangement joins TRBV5-1 to TRBJ1-2; D is perhaps TRBD1 (6 bases). V dropped 0 bases and J dropped 4 bases, with 16 bases sitting between them. The CDR3 runs 16 residues. Germline V gene data show CDR1 as SGHRS and CDR2 as YFSETQ.